This TCR beta chain stems from a study of post-analysis software for immune sequencing data. Study conclusions and caveats: Relative to controls, patients had about five TRBV segments at higher frequency, with TRBV5-6, TRBV5-1 and TRBV20-1 among these. Strong co-clustering by F measure was evident for samples that had been prepared in the same batch.

This clonotype was picked up one time. Its specificity is not known. The authors incorporated unique molecular identifiers into the TCR beta cDNA libraries. Out of roughly 0.85 to 10 million T cells, roughly 0.5 million cDNA molecules were generated. From the PCR reads, TCRdb called clonotypes with MiXCR, one entry per CDR3 protein. This table has about 820,000 distinct CDR3 sequences, under 70% appearing once. This CDR3 contains 16 residues. V gave up 3 bases and J gave up 5 bases; unmatched junction bases: 9. The germline V gene encodes CDR1 DFQATT and CDR2 SNEGSKA (reference sequence). The J gene is TRBJ2-1, the V gene TRBV20-1; 11 bases match TRBD2. The clonotype was recovered from a girl between 10 and 17 years old with multiple sclerosis. Material: blood. The CDR3 DNA follows: TGCAGTGCTAGGACACTAGCGGGAGTGGTCAACAATGAGCAGTTCTTC. Its translation: CSARTLAGVVNNEQFF.